The clone carrying this TCR beta chain was found once. The data derive from a study of blood T cell repertoires in COVID-19. Study summary: The United States, Italy and Spain supplied acute and convalescent COVID-19 samples.

From germline, CDR1 is SGHTA and CDR2 FQGNSA. With V trimmed by 2 bases and J by 2 bases, 1 base remained unmatched. The CDR3 extends over 15 amino acids. Original processing notes: Reference gene primer amplification gave estimated nucleated cell counts. Data came from immunoSEQ multiplex PCR; TCRdb stores just in-frame clones and leaves some out. V and J calls and clone size come straight from that table; D and trimming were deduced from the DNA. Here the sample spans under 150,000 clones, about four fifths being singletons. This sequence originates from a man in his 60s with acute or convalescent COVID-19. Sequencing used peripheral blood. The chain links TRBV7-2 to TRBJ2-3; 10 bases are a match to TRBD2. In DNA, the CDR3 is TGTGCCAGCAGCTTACTAGCGGGGGACACAGATACGCAGTATTTT. It is translated as CASSLLAGDTDTQYF.